The 30 T cell receptor beta chains below come from one sample, sequenced in a study of blood T cell repertoires in COVID-19. Assay: immunoSEQ multiplex PCR; the TCRdb copy retains only in-frame clones and omits some. Of around 180,000 clones listed, 70% to 90% were seen once; the top ten hold approximately 4%. Sample: peripheral blood. Receptor source: a woman in her thirties with acute or convalescent COVID-19.

A note on this clone: Other DNA sequences in this sample translate to the same CDR3. V gene TRBV6-6 combines with J gene TRBJ2-3, with a possible D match to TRBD1 (6 bases). This CDR3 has 14 residues. Germline V gene sequence: CDR1 MNHNY, CDR2 SVGAGI (reference sequence). V was trimmed by 2 bases and J by 2 bases, leaving 8 bases between them. CDR3 DNA sequence: TGTGCCAGCAGTTACGGGGGCCTCACAGATACGCAGTATTTT. Translated, it gives CASSYGGLTDTQYF.

This clone has just one count. The rearrangement joins TRBV28 to TRBJ2-7, with D possibly matching TRBD2 (5 bases). Looked up from germline, CDR1 is MDHEN and CDR2 is SYDVKM. V was cut by 10 bases and J by 2 bases, with 15 bases left in between. The CDR3 has 13 residues. The CDR3 nucleotides are TGTGCCACCCGGGCCGCGGGCACCTACGAGCAGTACTTC. Protein: CATRAAGTYEQYF.

The rearrangement joins TRBV7-2 to TRBJ1-2, with 7 bases identical to TRBD1. The ends lost 0 bases at V and 3 bases at J; junction bases unmatched: 1. Germline loops: CDR1 SGHTA, CDR2 FQGNSA. This CDR3 is built from 14 residues. CDR3 in DNA: TGTGCCAGCAGCTTAGCTCAGGGGGACTATGGCTACACCTTC. Translating it yields CASSLAQGDYGYTF.

This chain uses TRBV6-4 with TRBJ2-7; D uncertain. Germline V CDR1 and CDR2: MRHNA, SNTAGT. The CDR3 is 10 amino acids. V gave up 7 bases and J gave up 6 bases, with 7 bases separating them. CDR3 loop: CASNGGEQYF. The CDR3 DNA sequence: TGTGCCAGCAACGGTGGCGAGCAGTACTTC.

The chain employs TRBV6-5 and TRBJ2-5, with TRBD1 matching 7 bases. V lost 6 bases, J lost 3 bases, and 4 bases stayed unmatched. This CDR3 has 13 amino acids. CDR1 and CDR2 from the germline V gene are MNHEY and SVGAGI. As DNA, the CDR3 is TGTGCCAGCAGACAGGGGTACGAAGAGACCCAGTACTTC. Its translation: CASRQGYEETQYF.

This clone was counted a single time. The chain carries TRBV5-6 and TRBJ1-2, with 9 bases matching TRBD1. The germline V gene encodes CDR1 SGHDT and CDR2 YYEEEE. V gave up 4 bases and J gave up 7 bases; unmatched junction bases: 14. The CDR3 sequence is 16 residues long. CDR3 coding DNA: TGTGCCAGCAGCCACGTTTCAAATACAGGGGGCGGTGGCTACACCTTC. Translation gives CASSHVSNTGGGGYTF.

The chain joins TRBV2 to TRBJ1-3; a possible D gene is TRBD1 (5 bases). The CDR3 spans 13 residues. From germline, CDR1 is SNHLY and CDR2 FYNNEI. The germline V and J ends were trimmed by 8 bases and 10 bases, with 18 bases remaining between them. The CDR3 loop is CASRSGADGTIYF. The CDR3 region has the DNA TGTGCCAGCCGAAGCGGGGCTGATGGTACCATATATTTT.

This clone was recorded only once. The rearrangement joins TRBV6-6 to TRBJ2-3; 9 bases fit TRBD2. The germline gives CDR1 MNHNY, CDR2 SVGAGI (reference sequence). The J segment lost 6 bases and the V segment lost 5 bases, leaving 18 bases of the junction unmatched. CDR3 length: 18 residues. The CDR3 sequence: CASSRPAGGPTQRDTQYF. The DNA for the CDR3 is TGTGCCAGCAGTCGACCCGCGGGAGGGCCCACCCAAAGGGATACGCAGTATTTT.

The V and J genes are TRBV18 and TRBJ2-1; 8 nucleotides match TRBD2. The V gene end was trimmed by 2 bases and the J gene end by 10 bases; junction bases not matched to a gene: 13. The CDR3 length is 16 residues. CDR1 and CDR2 from the germline V gene are KGHSH and LQKENI. CDR3 sequence (DNA): TGTGCCAGCTCACCATTTTCCAGCGGGAGCTACTGGGAGCAGTTCTTC. Translating it yields CASSPFSSGSYWEQFF.

The chain joins TRBV11-2 to TRBJ2-1; D might be TRBD1 (5 bases). Trimming cost V 5 bases and J 6 bases, with 11 bases left between them. The CDR3 has 13 residues. Germline CDR1 reads SGHAT; CDR2 reads FQNNGV. The CDR3 is CASSTYRFNEQFF. Here the CDR3 DNA reads TGTGCCAGCAGCACATACAGGTTCAATGAGCAGTTCTTC.

The CDR3 sequence: CASSLGTRNEKLFF. The CDR3 nucleotides read TGTGCCAGCAGCTTAGGTACCAGGAACGAAAAACTGTTTTTT. V is TRBV11-3 and J is TRBJ1-4; D is unresolved. CDR3 length equals 14 residues. Germline V gives CDR1 SGHNT, CDR2 YENEEA. V gave up 1 base and J gave up 8 bases, with 11 bases separating them.

This clone has only one observation. This sequence joins TRBV5-4 and TRBJ2-5; the D gene is possibly TRBD2 (6 bases). The length of the CDR3 is 14 residues. V lost 9 bases to trimming and J lost 3 bases, with 18 bases between them. Germline loops: CDR1 SGHNT, CDR2 YYREEE (reference sequence). Here the CDR3 reads CATSLGGVKETQYF. DNA of the CDR3: TGTGCCACCAGTCTCGGGGGAGTAAAAGAGACCCAGTACTTC.

The rearrangement uses TRBV5-1 and TRBJ2-1; 10 bases fit TRBD2. After removal of 7 bases from V and 4 bases from J, the junction contained 11 bases not matched to a gene. The germline CDR1 and CDR2 sequences are SGHRS and YFSETQ. This CDR3 spans 16 amino acids. Here the CDR3 DNA reads TGCGCCAGCGGCTCTAGCGGGAGCGACTTGTACAATGAGCAGTTCTTC. Amino acids: CASGSSGSDLYNEQFF.

The chain couples TRBV9 to TRBJ2-3, with TRBD2 identical over 13 bases. The CDR3 is 13 amino acids. With 7 bases clipped from V and 6 bases from J, the junction kept 2 bases outside the gene matches. Germline V gene lookup returns CDR1 SGDLS and CDR2 YYNGEE. The CDR3 is CASRTSGSDTQYF. The CDR3 DNA reads as TGTGCCAGCCGGACTAGCGGGAGCGATACGCAGTATTTT. The full variable domain, with the rest looked up from reference TRBV9 and TRBJ2-3, is DSGVTQTPKHLITATGQRVTLRCSPRSGDLSVYWYQQSLDQGLQFLIQYYNGEERAKGNILERFSAQQFPDLHSELNLSSLELGDSALYFCASRTSGSDTQYFGPGTRLTVL.

The chain couples TRBV2 to TRBJ1-6; D is unclear. Germline V gene lookup returns CDR1 SNHLY and CDR2 FYNNEI. V lost 10 bases and J lost 0, with 13 bases in between. This CDR3 is built from 15 residues. In nucleotides, the CDR3 is TGTGCCACCATCGGAGGGAGCTCCTATAATTCACCCCTCCACTTT. It specifies CATIGGSSYNSPLHF. The full variable domain, in which reference TRBV2 and TRBJ1-6 provide the parts outside the CDR3, is EPEVTQTPSHQVTQMGQEVILRCVPISNHLYFYWYRQILGQKVEFLVSFYNNEISEKSEIFDDQFSVERPDGSNFTLKIRSTKLEDSAMYFCATIGGSSYNSPLHFGNGTRLTVT.

With regard to this clone: It may be a read error: a sequence one base away is much more abundant. Different DNA sequences within this sample yield the same CDR3. The chain combines TRBV28 with TRBJ2-7; D uncertain. Germline V gene data show CDR1 as MDHEN and CDR2 as SYDVKM. V dropped 3 bases and J dropped 4 bases, with 4 bases sitting between them. The CDR3 contains 11 residues. This chain's CDR3 is CASSFGYEQYF. The CDR3 DNA reads TGTGCCAGCAGTTTCGGTTACGAGCAGTACTTC.

V and J are TRBV5-6 and TRBJ1-2; no clear D. Germline V lookup: CDR1 SGHDT, CDR2 YYEEEE. CDR3 length: 15 residues. The V and J ends lost 0 bases and 3 bases respectively, with 12 bases between them. This chain's CDR3 is CASSLDSRRDYGYTF. The CDR3 DNA is TGTGCCAGCAGCTTGGATTCACGTCGAGACTATGGCTACACCTTC.

The chain employs TRBV19 and TRBJ2-2; TRBD2 matches at 8 bases. Germline lookup yields CDR1 LNHDA and CDR2 SQIVND (reference sequence). With V trimmed by 7 bases and J by 3 bases, 10 bases remained unmatched. This CDR3 is built from 16 residues. For the CDR3, the DNA is TGTGCCAGTAAGGGCGTTAGCGGGACTTACACCGGGGAGCTGTTTTTT. This encodes CASKGVSGTYTGELFF.

This chain connects TRBV5-8 to TRBJ2-3, with a possible D match to TRBD2 (5 bases). The length of the CDR3 is 13 residues. V gave up 1 base and J gave up 6 bases, with 9 bases separating them. Germline V CDR1 and CDR2: SGHTS, YDEGEE. The CDR3 reads CASSLRGSDTQYF. Written as DNA, the CDR3 is TGTGCCAGCAGCTTGCGGGGATCGGATACGCAGTATTTT.

The rearrangement links TRBV2 to TRBJ2-7; 11 nucleotides match TRBD2. This CDR3 is built from 17 residues. The germline V gene has CDR1 SNHLY and CDR2 FYNNEI. V lost 3 bases, J lost 6 bases, and 13 bases stayed unmatched. CDR3 sequence (DNA): TGTGCCAGCAGTGAGGGGCTAGCGGGAGGTAGAAGGGGCGAGCAGTACTTC. Protein: CASSEGLAGGRRGEQYF.

The chain recombines TRBV6-5 with TRBJ2-5; a possible D gene is TRBD2 (6 bases). Per the germline V gene, CDR1 is MNHEY and CDR2 is SVGAGI. V lost 0 bases, J lost 1 base, and 9 bases lay in between. The CDR3 sequence is 15 residues long. The chain's CDR3 is CASSYSGSLQETQYF. As DNA, the CDR3 is TGTGCCAGCAGTTACTCCGGGAGCCTCCAAGAGACCCAGTACTTC.

Only one count was recorded for this clone. The chain carries TRBV28 and TRBJ1-2; unclear D gene. Germline CDR1 MDHEN, CDR2 SYDVKM. CDR3 size: 12 residues. Trimming removed 8 bases at V and 6 bases at J, with 13 bases between. CDR3 nucleotide sequence: TGTGCCAGCGGATCACCCCGGGATGGCTACACCTTC. Translation gives CASGSPRDGYTF.

The rearrangement links TRBV28 to TRBJ2-2; TRBD2 is a possible D gene (6 bases). Germline assignment: CDR1 MDHEN and CDR2 SYDVKM. Between the trimmed V and J ends, which lost 6 bases and 7 bases, there was a span of 18 bases. The CDR3 is 15 amino acids. The CDR3 nucleotides are TGTGCCAGCAGGGGACTTGGGGGTCAAGACGGGGAGCTGTTTTTT. Protein sequence: CASRGLGGQDGELFF. The full variable domain, with the rest looked up from reference TRBV28 and TRBJ2-2, is DVKVTQSSRYLVKRTGEKVFLECVQDMDHENMFWYRQDPGLGLRLIYFSYDVKMKEKGDIPEGYSVSREKKERFSLILESASTNQTSMYLCASRGLGGQDGELFFGEGSRLTVL.

The genes are TRBV29-1 and TRBJ2-3; 7 positions match TRBD2. In germline, CDR1 is SQVTM, CDR2 ANQGSEA. J gave up 2 bases and V 7 bases, and 6 bases lay outside the gene matches. The CDR3 consists of 13 residues. CDR3 coding DNA: TGCAGCGGAGGGAGGGAATACACAGATACGCAGTATTTT. Residues: CSGGREYTDTQYF.

The rearrangement links TRBV18 to TRBJ2-1, with no clear D. V lost 3 bases to trimming and J lost 5 bases, with 11 bases between them. Germline-derived CDR1 and CDR2 are KGHSH and LQKENI. The CDR3 is 14 amino acids. The CDR3: CASSPIDSDNEQFF. The CDR3 DNA reads TGTGCCAGCTCACCGATCGATAGTGACAATGAGCAGTTCTTC.

The rearrangement joins TRBV7-8 to TRBJ2-7; 8 bases are shared with TRBD1. CDR3 length: 16 amino acids. Trimming at V came to 4 bases and at J to 4 bases, leaving 12 bases not matched to a gene. Germline CDR1 SGHVS, CDR2 FQNEAQ. Here the CDR3 DNA reads TGTGCCAGCAGCTCAATAGGACAGGGAAAGCGGTACGAGCAGTACTTC. It yields the protein CASSSIGQGKRYEQYF.

V usage is TRBV5-1 and J usage is TRBJ1-2, with 9 positions matching TRBD1. This CDR3 is built from 16 residues. The germline gives CDR1 SGHRS, CDR2 YFSETQ. V gave up 1 base and J gave up 2 bases; unmatched junction bases: 6. The CDR3 sequence is CASSLNPGQGNYGYTF. The CDR3 region has the DNA TGCGCCAGCAGCTTGAATCCGGGACAGGGAAACTATGGCTACACCTTC.

This rearrangement joins TRBV2 to TRBJ1-1; D is unresolved. The ends were cut back, 7 bases at V and 6 bases at J, with 12 bases in the middle. CDR1 and CDR2 from the germline V gene are SNHLY and FYNNEI. This CDR3 comprises 12 residues. CDR3 in amino acids: CASTPLVAEAFF. The DNA for the CDR3 is TGTGCCAGCACCCCCCTCGTAGCTGAAGCTTTCTTT.

The chain joins TRBV30 to TRBJ2-1; D call uncertain. This CDR3 has 14 amino acids. Germline loops: CDR1 GTSNPN, CDR2 SVGIG (reference sequence). The V and J ends lost 2 bases and 0 bases respectively, with 8 bases between them. The CDR3 spells CAWSRGSSYNEQFF. The CDR3 DNA follows: TGTGCCTGGAGTAGAGGAAGCTCCTACAATGAGCAGTTCTTC.

The chain has TRBV5-1 and TRBJ1-1; the D is unclear. CDR1 is SGHRS, CDR2 YFSETQ, per germline. The V end lost 4 bases, the J end lost 5 bases, and 21 bases lay between the germline ends. This CDR3 contains 16 residues. This CDR3 is CASSAQREPPRTEAFF. The CDR3 DNA is TGCGCCAGCAGCGCGCAAAGGGAGCCCCCAAGGACTGAAGCTTTCTTT.